Sequencing of this T cell receptor (beta chain) was carried out in a study of CD8 T cells in ankylosing spondylitis (dated by TCRdb to the late 2010s). About the full investigation: T cell receptor beta repertoires were profiled in healthy donors and ankylosing spondylitis patients so that disease-linked TCR variants could be found. Peripheral blood samples were taken, and synovial fluid was additionally collected from ankylosing spondylitis patients. The full study cohort comprised around 25 ankylosing spondylitis patients and roughly 110 healthy donors.

For each ankylosing spondylitis patient, the synovial fluid sample was matched to a blood sample from that same patient. V is shortened by 6 bases, J by 1 base, and the region joining them spans 15 bases. The CDR3 starts with the cysteine, ends with the phenylalanine, and has 15 residues. CDR3 DNA only is kept here, 45 bases in frame from base 1. There are a few counts of this clonotype. Its target antigen remains unknown. It has no much larger one-base neighbor in the sample; base qualities were not kept. The full study reports these points: A TCR beta motif of roughly 8 highly homologous amino acid variants appeared characteristic of blood from ankylosing spondylitis patients. The disease-linked clones showed a CD8+ phenotype and occurred at relatively low frequencies in peripheral blood. Significant enrichment of the disease-linked clones was reported in matched synovial fluid samples from ankylosing spondylitis patients. Some TCR beta motif variants had previously been reported in synovial fluid and blood of reactive arthritis patients, which suggested common disease-initiation mechanisms.

The instrument given in TCRdb is Illumina HiSeq 2500. Quantitative 5'-RACE with molecular barcodes was used to prepare TCR beta libraries. Per the authors' processing: A new computational method based on a probabilistic model of VDJ rearrangement was used to identify disease-linked TCR variants. TCRdb ran its own pipeline on the public reads, namely fastp trimming at Q25 and MiXCR clone calling, and kept in-frame beta chains. Rows are unified per CDR3 protein, each entry keeping the most common DNA and genes. TCRdb assigned the V and J calls; the authors' analysis was not used. This sample has roughly 150,000 distinct CDR3 sequences in its table, and under 35% of those were observed once. About 6.3% of the sample goes to the ten largest clones.

The V and J segments used are TRBV12-3 or TRBV12-4 and TRBJ1-1, with a tentative D gene TRBD1 over 6 matching bases. Material for sequencing was synovial fluid, either unsorted or a sorted T cell fraction (not recorded which). The source of this sequence is a male donor with ankylosing spondylitis. The sequenced DNA: TGTGCCAGCAGGGGAGGGGGAGGGCGGAACACTGAAGCTTTCTTT. Translated, this is CASRGGGGRNTEAFF.